This T cell receptor beta chain emerged from a study of radiation and T cells in renal cell carcinoma. The germline V gene encodes CDR1 SGHRS and CDR2 YFSETQ. The CDR3 extends over 16 amino acids. V gave up 0 bases and J gave up 0 bases; unmatched junction bases: 4. Time point given: blood 2 weeks post-SBRT. Treatment given: 15 Gy SBRT to primary tumor, nephrectomy 4 weeks later. The patient's renal cell carcinoma had clear cell pathology. Using immunoSEQ multiplex PCR, the repertoire was profiled, and TCRdb retains in-frame clones only, with some absent. The sample contains 100,000 to 150,000 clones, 88% of which appear only once.

The rearrangement uses TRBV5-1 and TRBJ2-3; TRBD2 matches at 7 bases. Sequenced material: blood, taken from a patient whose treatment included radiotherapy and nephrectomy. The origin of this receptor is a woman in her 70s with renal cell carcinoma. CDR3 sequence: CASSLAGLGSTDTQYF. The DNA for the CDR3 is TGCGCCAGCAGCTTGGCCGGACTAGGCAGCACAGATACGCAGTATTTT.